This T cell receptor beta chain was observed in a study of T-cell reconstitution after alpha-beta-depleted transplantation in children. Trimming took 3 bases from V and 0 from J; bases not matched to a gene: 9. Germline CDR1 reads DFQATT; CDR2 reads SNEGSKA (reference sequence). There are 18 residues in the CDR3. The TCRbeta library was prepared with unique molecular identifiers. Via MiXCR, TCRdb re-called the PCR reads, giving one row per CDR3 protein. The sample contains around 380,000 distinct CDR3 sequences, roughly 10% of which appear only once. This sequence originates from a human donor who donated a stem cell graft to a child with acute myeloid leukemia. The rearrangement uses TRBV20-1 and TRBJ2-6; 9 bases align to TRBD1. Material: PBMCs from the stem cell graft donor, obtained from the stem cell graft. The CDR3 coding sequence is TGCAGTGCTAGGCCCACGGGACAGGGCCCCTCTGGGGCCAACGTCCTGACTTTC. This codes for CSARPTGQGPSGANVLTF.